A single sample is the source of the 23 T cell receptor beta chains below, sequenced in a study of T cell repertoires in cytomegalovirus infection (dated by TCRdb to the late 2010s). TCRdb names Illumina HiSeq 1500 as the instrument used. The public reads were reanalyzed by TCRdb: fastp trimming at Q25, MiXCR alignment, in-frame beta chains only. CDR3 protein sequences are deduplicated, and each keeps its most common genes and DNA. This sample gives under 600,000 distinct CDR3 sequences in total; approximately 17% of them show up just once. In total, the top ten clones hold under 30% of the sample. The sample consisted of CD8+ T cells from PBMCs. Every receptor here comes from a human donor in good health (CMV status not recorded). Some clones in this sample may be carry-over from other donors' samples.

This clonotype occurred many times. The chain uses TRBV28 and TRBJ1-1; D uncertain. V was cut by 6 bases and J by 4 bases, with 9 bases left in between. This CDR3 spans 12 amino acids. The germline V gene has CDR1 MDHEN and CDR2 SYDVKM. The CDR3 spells CASSDDGTEAFF. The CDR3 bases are TGTGCCAGCAGCGACGACGGCACTGAAGCTTTCTTT.

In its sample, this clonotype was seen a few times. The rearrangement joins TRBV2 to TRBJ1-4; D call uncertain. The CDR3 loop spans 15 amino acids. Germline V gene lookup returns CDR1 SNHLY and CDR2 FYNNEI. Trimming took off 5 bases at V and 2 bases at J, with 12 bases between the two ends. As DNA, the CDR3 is TGTGCCAGCAGTAGCCTCCGGGTTACTAATGAAAAACTGTTTTTT. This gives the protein CASSSLRVTNEKLFF.

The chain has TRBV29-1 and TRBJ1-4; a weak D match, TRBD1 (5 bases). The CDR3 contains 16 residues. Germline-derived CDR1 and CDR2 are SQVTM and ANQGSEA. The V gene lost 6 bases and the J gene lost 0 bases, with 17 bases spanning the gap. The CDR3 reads CSVRDRELATNEKLFF. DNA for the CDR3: TGCAGCGTCCGGGACCGAGAATTAGCAACTAATGAAAAACTGTTTTTT.

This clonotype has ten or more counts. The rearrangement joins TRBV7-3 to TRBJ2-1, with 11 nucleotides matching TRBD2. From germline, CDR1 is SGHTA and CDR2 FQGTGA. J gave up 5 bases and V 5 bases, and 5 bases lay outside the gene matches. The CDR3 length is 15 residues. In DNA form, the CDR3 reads TGTGCCAGCAGCAAGCCGGGACTAGCGGACAATGAGCAGTTCTTC. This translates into CASSKPGLADNEQFF.

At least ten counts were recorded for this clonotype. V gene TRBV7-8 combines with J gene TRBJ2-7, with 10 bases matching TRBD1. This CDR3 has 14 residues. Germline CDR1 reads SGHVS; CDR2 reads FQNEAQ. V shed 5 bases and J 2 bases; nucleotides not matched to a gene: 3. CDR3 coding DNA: TGTGCCAGCAGCGACGGGACAGGGGCCTACGAGCAGTACTTC. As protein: CASSDGTGAYEQYF.

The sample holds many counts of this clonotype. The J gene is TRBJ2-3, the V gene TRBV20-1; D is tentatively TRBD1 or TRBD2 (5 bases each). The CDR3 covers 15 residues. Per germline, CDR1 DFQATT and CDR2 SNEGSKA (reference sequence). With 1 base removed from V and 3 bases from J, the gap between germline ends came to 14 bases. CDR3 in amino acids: CSARARGSATDTQYF. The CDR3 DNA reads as TGCAGTGCTAGAGCGAGGGGTTCTGCGACAGATACGCAGTATTTT.

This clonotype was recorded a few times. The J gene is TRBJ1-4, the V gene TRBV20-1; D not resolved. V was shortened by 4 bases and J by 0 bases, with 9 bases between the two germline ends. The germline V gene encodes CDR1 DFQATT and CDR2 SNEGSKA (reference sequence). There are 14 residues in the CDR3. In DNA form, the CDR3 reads TGCAGTGCTAAGGCGGCCGCAACTAATGAAAAACTGTTTTTT. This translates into CSAKAAATNEKLFF.

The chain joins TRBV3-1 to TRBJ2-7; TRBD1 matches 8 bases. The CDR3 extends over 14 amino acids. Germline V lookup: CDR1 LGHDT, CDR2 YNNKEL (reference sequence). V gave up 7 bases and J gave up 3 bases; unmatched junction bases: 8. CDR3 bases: TGTGCCAGCAACCCGGGACAGGACCTCTACGAGCAGTACTTC. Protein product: CASNPGQDLYEQYF.

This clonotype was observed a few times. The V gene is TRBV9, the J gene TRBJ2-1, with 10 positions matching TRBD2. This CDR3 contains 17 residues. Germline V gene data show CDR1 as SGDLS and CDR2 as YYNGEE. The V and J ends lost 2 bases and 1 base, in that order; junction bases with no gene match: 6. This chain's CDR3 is CASSVPSAGGSYNEQFF. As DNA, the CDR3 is TGTGCCAGCAGCGTCCCTTCAGCGGGAGGGTCCTACAATGAGCAGTTCTTC.

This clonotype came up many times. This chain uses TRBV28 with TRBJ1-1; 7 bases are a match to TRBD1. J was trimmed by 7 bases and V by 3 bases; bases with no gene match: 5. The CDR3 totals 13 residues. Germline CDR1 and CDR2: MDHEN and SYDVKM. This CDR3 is CASSLTGNLEAFF. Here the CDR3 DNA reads TGTGCCAGCAGTTTGACAGGGAACCTTGAAGCTTTCTTT.

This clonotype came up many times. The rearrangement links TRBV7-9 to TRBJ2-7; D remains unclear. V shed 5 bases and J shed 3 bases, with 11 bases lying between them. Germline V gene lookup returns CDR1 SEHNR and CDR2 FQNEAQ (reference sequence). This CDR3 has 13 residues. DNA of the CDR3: TGTGCCAGCAGCCCGGACGTAAACTACGAGCAGTACTTC. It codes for CASSPDVNYEQYF.

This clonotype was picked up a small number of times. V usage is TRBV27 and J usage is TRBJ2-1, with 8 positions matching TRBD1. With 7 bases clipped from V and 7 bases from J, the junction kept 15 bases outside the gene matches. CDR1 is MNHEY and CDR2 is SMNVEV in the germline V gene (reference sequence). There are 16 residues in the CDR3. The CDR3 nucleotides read TGTGCCAGCATCGCAGGGGGCAGGGGGCGCATGAATGAGCAGTTCTTC. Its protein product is CASIAGGRGRMNEQFF.

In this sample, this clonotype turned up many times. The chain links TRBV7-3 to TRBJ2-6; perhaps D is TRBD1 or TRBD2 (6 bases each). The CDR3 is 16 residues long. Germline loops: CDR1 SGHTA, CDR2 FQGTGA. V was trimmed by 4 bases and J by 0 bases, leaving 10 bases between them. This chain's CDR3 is CASSSPGASGANVLTF. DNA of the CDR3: TGTGCCAGCAGCTCACCGGGGGCCTCTGGGGCCAACGTCCTGACTTTC.

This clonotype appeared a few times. CDR3 region: CASSIEERGNTGELFF. The CDR3, as DNA: TGTGCCAGTAGTATAGAGGAGCGGGGGAACACCGGGGAGCTGTTTTTT. The genes are TRBV19 and TRBJ2-2; 7 bases fit TRBD2. Germline CDR1 is LNHDA and CDR2 is SQIVND (reference sequence). This CDR3 is 16 amino acids long. Trimming at V came to 0 bases and at J to 1 base, leaving 2 bases not matched to a gene. Full variable domain (rest looked up from reference TRBV19 and TRBJ2-2): DGGITQSPKYLFRKEGQNVTLSCEQNLNHDAMYWYRQDPGQGLRLIYYSQIVNDFQKGDIAEGYSVSREKKESFPLTVTSAQKNPTAFYLCASSIEERGNTGELFFGEGSRLTVL.

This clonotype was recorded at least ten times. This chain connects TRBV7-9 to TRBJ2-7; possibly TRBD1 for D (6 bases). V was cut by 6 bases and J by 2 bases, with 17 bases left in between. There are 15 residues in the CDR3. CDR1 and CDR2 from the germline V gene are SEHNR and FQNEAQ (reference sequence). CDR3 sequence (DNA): TGTGCCAGCAGGGGGACCGGGACACGAGCCTACGAGCAGTACTTC. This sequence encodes CASRGTGTRAYEQYF.

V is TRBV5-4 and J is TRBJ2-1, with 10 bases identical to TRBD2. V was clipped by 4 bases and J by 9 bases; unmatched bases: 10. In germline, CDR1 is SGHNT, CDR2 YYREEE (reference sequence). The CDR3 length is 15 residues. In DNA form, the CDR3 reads TGTGCCAGCAGCCGGCTAGCGGGAGCGAGCGGTGAGCAGTTCTTC. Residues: CASSRLAGASGEQFF.

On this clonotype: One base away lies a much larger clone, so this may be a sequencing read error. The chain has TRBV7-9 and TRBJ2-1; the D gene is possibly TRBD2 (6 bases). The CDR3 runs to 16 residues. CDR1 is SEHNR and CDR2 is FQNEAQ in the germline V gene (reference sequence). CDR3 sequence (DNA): TGTGCCAGCAGCCCTAGCGAGAGAGGCCCCCACAATGAGCAGTCCTTC. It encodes CASSPSERGPHNEQSF. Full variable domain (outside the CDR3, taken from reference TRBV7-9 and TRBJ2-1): DTGVSQNPRHKITKRGQNVTFRCDPISEHNRLYWYRQTLGQGPEFLTYFQNEAQLEKSRLLSDRFSAERPKGSFSTLEIQRTEQGDSAMYLCASSPSERGPHNEQSFGPGTRLTVL.

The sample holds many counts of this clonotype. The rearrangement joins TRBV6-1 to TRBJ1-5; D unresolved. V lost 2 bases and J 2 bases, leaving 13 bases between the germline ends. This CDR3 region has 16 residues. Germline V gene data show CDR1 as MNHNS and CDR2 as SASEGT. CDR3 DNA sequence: TGTGCCAGCAGTGAACACGAGGGAATAGGCAATCAGCCCCAGCATTTT. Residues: CASSEHEGIGNQPQHF.

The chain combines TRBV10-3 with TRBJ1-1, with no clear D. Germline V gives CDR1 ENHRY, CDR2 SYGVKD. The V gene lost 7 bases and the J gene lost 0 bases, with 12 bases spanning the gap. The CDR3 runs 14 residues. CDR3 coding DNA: TGTGCCATCACCGAATATGGGGTGAACACTGAAGCTTTCTTT. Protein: CAITEYGVNTEAFF.

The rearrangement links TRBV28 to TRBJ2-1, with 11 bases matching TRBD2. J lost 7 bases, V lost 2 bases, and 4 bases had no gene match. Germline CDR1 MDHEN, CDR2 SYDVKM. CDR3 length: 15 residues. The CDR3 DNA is TGTGCCAGCAGTTTAATGCTAGCGGGAGGTAATGAGCAGTTCTTC. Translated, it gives CASSLMLAGGNEQFF.

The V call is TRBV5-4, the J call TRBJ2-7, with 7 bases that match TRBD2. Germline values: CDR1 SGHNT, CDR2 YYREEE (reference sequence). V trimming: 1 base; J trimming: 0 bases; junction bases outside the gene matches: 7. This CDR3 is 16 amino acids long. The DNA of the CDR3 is TGTGCCAGCAGCTTGAGGCGGGAGAGGGGCTCCTACGAGCAGTACTTC. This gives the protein CASSLRRERGSYEQYF.

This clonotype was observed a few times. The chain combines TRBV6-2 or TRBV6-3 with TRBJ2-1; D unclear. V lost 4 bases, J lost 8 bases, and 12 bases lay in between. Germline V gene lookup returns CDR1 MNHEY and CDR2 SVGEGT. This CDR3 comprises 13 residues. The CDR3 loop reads CASSSLGEDEQFF. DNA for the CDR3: TGTGCCAGCAGTTCTCTCGGAGAAGATGAGCAGTTCTTC.

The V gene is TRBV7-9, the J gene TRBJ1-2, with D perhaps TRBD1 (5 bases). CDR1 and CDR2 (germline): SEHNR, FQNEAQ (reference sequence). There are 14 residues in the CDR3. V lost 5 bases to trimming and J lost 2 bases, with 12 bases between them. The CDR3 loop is CASSTRQTNYGYTF. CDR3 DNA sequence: TGTGCCAGCAGCACACGACAGACGAACTATGGCTACACCTTC. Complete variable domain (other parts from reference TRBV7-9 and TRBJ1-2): DTGVSQNPRHKITKRGQNVTFRCDPISEHNRLYWYRQTLGQGPEFLTYFQNEAQLEKSRLLSDRFSAERPKGSFSTLEIQRTEQGDSAMYLCASSTRQTNYGYTFGSGTRLTVV.